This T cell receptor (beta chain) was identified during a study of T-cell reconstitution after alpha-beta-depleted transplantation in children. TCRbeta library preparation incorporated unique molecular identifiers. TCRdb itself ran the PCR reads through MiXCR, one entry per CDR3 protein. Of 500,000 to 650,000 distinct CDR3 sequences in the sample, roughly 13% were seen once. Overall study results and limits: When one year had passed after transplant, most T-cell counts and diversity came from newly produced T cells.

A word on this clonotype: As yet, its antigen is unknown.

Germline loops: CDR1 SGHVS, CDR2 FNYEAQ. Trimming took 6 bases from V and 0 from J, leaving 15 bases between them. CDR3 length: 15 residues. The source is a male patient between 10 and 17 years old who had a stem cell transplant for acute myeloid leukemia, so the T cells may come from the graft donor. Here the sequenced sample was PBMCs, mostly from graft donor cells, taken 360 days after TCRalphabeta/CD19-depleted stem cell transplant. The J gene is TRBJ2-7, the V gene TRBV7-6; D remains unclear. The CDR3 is CASSGFPSRSYEQYF. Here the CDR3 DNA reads TGTGCCAGCAGTGGTTTCCCCTCTCGCTCCTACGAGCAGTACTTC.